Here is one T cell receptor beta chain with its context. No antigen is known for it. This sample is drawn from a study of cytomegalovirus exposure and HLA in healthy donors. Whole-study findings and limits: Among TCR sequences, most were rare, though some public TCRs appeared in many donors.

At collection, donors were nominally healthy, but unrecorded immune exposures were probable. The primer mix had 60 Vbeta and 13 Jbeta primers. Only in-frame clones appear in the TCRdb table, and some are missing; sequencing was by immunoSEQ multiplex PCR. The sample yields fewer than 200,000 clones, about 90% seen once. There are 14 residues in the CDR3. Germline loops: CDR1 MNHEY, CDR2 SVGAGI. V shed 6 bases and J 9 bases; nucleotides not matched to a gene: 5. The chain combines TRBV6-5 with TRBJ2-2; TRBD2 agrees at 12 bases. Sample: PBMCs. This TCR derives from a girl under three years old in good health and CMV-seronegative. CDR3 sequence: CASRRLAGDRELFF. The CDR3 DNA is TGTGCCAGCAGAAGACTAGCGGGAGACCGGGAGCTGTTTTTT.